These 26 T cell receptor beta chains originate from one sample sequenced in a study of blood T cell repertoires in COVID-19. This table comes from immunoSEQ multiplex PCR, and its TCRdb copy is limited to in-frame clones, with some not included. Of roughly 260,000 clones in the sample, approximately 89% were seen once. The sequencing sample was made of peripheral blood. These receptors came from a middle-aged man who had recovered from COVID-19.

This chain joins TRBV10-1 and TRBJ2-7; maybe TRBD1 (5 bases). Germline V gives CDR1 WNHNN, CDR2 SYGVQD (reference sequence). Trimming removed 3 bases at V and 7 bases at J, with 13 bases between. The CDR3 extends over 13 amino acids. The CDR3 loop reads CASSDSLQGEQYF. In DNA form, the CDR3 reads TGCGCCAGCAGTGACAGCCTGCAGGGAGAGCAGTACTTC.

Concerning this clone itself: Other DNA sequences in this specimen translate into the identical CDR3. The rearrangement uses TRBV6-5 and TRBJ1-1; no reliable D call. Germline CDR1 and CDR2: MNHEY and SVGAGI. The germline V and J ends were trimmed by 0 bases and 0 bases, with 8 bases remaining between them. The CDR3 has 15 residues. CDR3 coding DNA: TGTGCCAGCAGTTACTCTCCGGGTTTGAACACTGAAGCTTTCTTT. As protein: CASSYSPGLNTEAFF.

The V and J genes are TRBV2 and TRBJ1-4; the D gene is possibly TRBD1 (6 bases). Per germline, CDR1 SNHLY and CDR2 FYNNEI. The CDR3 sequence is 17 residues long. Trimming took off 0 bases at V and 7 bases at J, with 18 bases between the two ends. The CDR3, as DNA: TGTGCCAGCAGTGAAGCGCCCCTACAGGGCTATGGTGAAAAACTGTTTTTT. Amino acids: CASSEAPLQGYGEKLFF.

The chain joins TRBV2 to TRBJ1-5; D is uncertain. The germline V gene has CDR1 SNHLY and CDR2 FYNNEI. The CDR3 consists of 15 residues. The ends were cut back, 3 bases at V and 2 bases at J, with 11 bases in the middle. CDR3 nucleotide sequence: TGTGCCAGCAGTGATCCCCTTGGGCGCAATCAGCCCCAGCATTTT. Its protein is CASSDPLGRNQPQHF.

The rearrangement uses TRBV4-2 and TRBJ2-3; 7 nucleotides align to TRBD1. Germline CDR1 and CDR2: LGHNA and YNFKEQ. Trimming removed 1 base from V and 3 bases from J; junction bases left unmatched: 7. This CDR3 is built from 16 residues. The CDR3 bases are TGTGCCAGCAGCCAAGTAGACAGGGCTCGGACAGATACGCAGTATTTT. It translates to CASSQVDRARTDTQYF.

The V and J genes are TRBV6-2 or TRBV6-3 and TRBJ2-7; D unclear. The CDR3 extends over 13 amino acids. Trimming pared 4 bases from V and 2 bases from J, leaving 9 bases between. Germline CDR1 is MNHEY and CDR2 is SVGEGT. CDR3 loop: CASSFGQTYEQYF. CDR3 coding DNA: TGTGCCAGCAGTTTTGGGCAGACCTACGAGCAGTACTTC.

The chain employs TRBV6-6 and TRBJ1-2, with 9 positions matching TRBD1. Germline CDR1 reads MNHNY; CDR2 reads SVGAGI (reference sequence). Trimming took 5 bases from V and 6 from J; bases not matched to a gene: 19. The CDR3 spans 18 residues. The CDR3 nucleotides read TGTGCCAGCAGTCTTATTACGCTACCTGGGACAGGGATAAATGGCTACACCTTC. Translated: CASSLITLPGTGINGYTF.

V usage is TRBV14 and J usage is TRBJ1-1; 7 bases line up with TRBD1. The V gene end was trimmed by 1 base and the J gene end by 0 bases; junction bases not matched to a gene: 8. Germline assignment: CDR1 SGHDN and CDR2 FVKESK. CDR3 length: 17 residues. Here the CDR3 DNA reads TGTGCCAGCAGCCAAGCCCGAAGGGGGCTTGTGAACACTGAAGCTTTCTTT. It specifies CASSQARRGLVNTEAFF.

The sample holds a few counts of this clone. V gene TRBV1 combines with J gene TRBJ2-7; the D segment call TRBD2 is taken from the table without a DNA check. TRBV1 is described as a pseudogene. The CDR3 consists of 19 residues. The CDR3 protein is CTSSQEVRSLRFKLDEQYF. For the CDR3, the DNA is TGCACCAGCAGCCAAGAAGTCCGGAGCCTGCGGTTTAAGCTGGACGAGCAGTACTTC.

The chain combines TRBV5-1 with TRBJ2-5; 8 nucleotides align to TRBD2. Looked up from germline, CDR1 is SGHRS and CDR2 is YFSETQ. CDR3 size: 15 residues. V lost 6 bases and J lost 5; bases outside the gene matches: 12. This CDR3 reads CASTLSGGAMETQYF. In DNA, the CDR3 is TGCGCCAGCACCCTTTCCGGGGGGGCCATGGAGACCCAGTACTTC. Full variable domain (rest looked up from reference TRBV5-1 and TRBJ2-5): KAGVTQTPRYLIKTRGQQVTLSCSPISGHRSVSWYQQTPGQGLQFLFEYFSETQRNKGNFPGRFSGRQFSNSRSEMNVSTLELGDSALYLCASTLSGGAMETQYFGPGTRLLVL.

The chain has TRBV5-4 and TRBJ1-2; no clear D gene. The CDR3 is made up of 15 amino acids. Germline V gives CDR1 SGHNT, CDR2 YYREEE (reference sequence). V was trimmed by 6 bases and J by 7 bases, leaving 22 bases between them. DNA of the CDR3: TGTGCCAGCACCTTCTTGAGGCGGGGTGGAACTGGCTACACCTTC. This codes for CASTFLRRGGTGYTF.

The chain employs TRBV5-4 and TRBJ1-1; D is undetermined. This CDR3 region has 13 residues. V lost 5 bases and J 3 bases, leaving 11 bases between the germline ends. Germline CDR1 and CDR2: SGHNT and YYREEE (reference sequence). The CDR3 here is CASRSRRDTEAFF. In DNA, the CDR3 is TGTGCCAGCAGGTCCCGCCGGGACACTGAAGCTTTCTTT.

V gene TRBV3-1 (or the pseudogene TRBV3-2) combines with J gene TRBJ2-7; 9 bases are shared with TRBD2. CDR3 size: 15 residues. Germline lookup yields CDR1 LGHDT and CDR2 YNNKEL (reference sequence). V trimming: 5 bases; J trimming: 0 bases; junction bases outside the gene matches: 5. Written as DNA, the CDR3 is TGTGCCAGCAGCTATAGCGGGAGTGGCTCCTACGAGCAGTACTTC. Its protein is CASSYSGSGSYEQYF.

J is TRBJ1-4 and V is TRBV4-3; a possible D gene is TRBD1 (5 bases). Germline V gene sequence: CDR1 LGHNA, CDR2 YSLEER. The CDR3 extends over 16 amino acids. Between the trimmed V and J ends, which lost 0 bases and 1 base, there was a span of 9 bases. CDR3 DNA: TGCGCCAGCAGCCAAGAGGTCCAGGGAACTAATGAAAAACTGTTTTTT. This sequence encodes CASSQEVQGTNEKLFF.

The chain has TRBV4-1 and TRBJ2-7; 9 nucleotides align to TRBD2. The CDR3 has 15 residues. Germline-derived CDR1 and CDR2 are MGHRA and YSYEKL. The V segment lost 1 base and the J segment 7 bases; nucleotides outside the gene matches: 8. CDR3 sequence (DNA): TGCGCCAGCAGCCAAGGGCTAGCGGGGACAGTTGAGCAGTACTTC. Protein product: CASSQGLAGTVEQYF.

The chain combines TRBV2 with TRBJ2-3; D is undetermined. The germline gives CDR1 SNHLY, CDR2 FYNNEI. The CDR3 extends over 14 amino acids. V gave up 7 bases and J gave up 6 bases, with 17 bases separating them. Written as DNA, the CDR3 is TGTGCCAGCATACTCAACCTAGGTCCGGATACGCAGTATTTT. Translated, it gives CASILNLGPDTQYF.

The V gene is TRBV24-1, the J gene TRBJ1-1; D gene unclear. CDR1 and CDR2 from the germline V gene are KGHDR and SFDVKD. CDR3 size: 15 residues. With 5 bases removed from V and 4 bases from J, the gap between germline ends came to 16 bases. CDR3 DNA: TGTGCCACCAGTGTGGAGGCTCCACCGAGCACTGAAGCTTTCTTT. This codes for CATSVEAPPSTEAFF.

V usage is TRBV3-1 (or the pseudogene TRBV3-2) and J usage is TRBJ2-3; 8 nucleotides match TRBD2. Germline trimming cut 0 bases from V and 3 bases from J; bases unmatched to any gene: 8. Germline V gene data show CDR1 as LGHDT and CDR2 as YNNKEL (reference sequence). The CDR3 runs 17 residues. CDR3 DNA sequence: TGTGCCAGCAGCCAAGAGGTGCGGGCGGGGGGTACAGATACGCAGTATTTT. Amino acid sequence: CASSQEVRAGGTDTQYF.

The table lists this clone with a count of one. The chain carries TRBV2 and TRBJ1-4; D possibly corresponds to TRBD1 (5 bases). The germline V gene has CDR1 SNHLY and CDR2 FYNNEI. The V end lost 6 bases, the J end lost 8 bases, and 13 bases lay between the germline ends. This CDR3 comprises 13 residues. The CDR3 sequence is CASRRQGGEKLFF. The CDR3 region has the DNA TGTGCCAGCAGGAGGCAGGGAGGAGAAAAACTGTTTTTT.

This chain uses TRBV12-3 or TRBV12-4 with TRBJ1-2; D gene uncertain. The CDR3 sequence is 12 residues long. The V gene lost 4 bases and the J gene lost 5 bases, with 8 bases spanning the gap. The CDR3: CASSYLRYGYTF. Here the CDR3 DNA reads TGTGCCAGCAGTTACTTACGTTATGGCTACACCTTC.

This clone was seen only a few times. The V and J genes are TRBV19 and TRBJ1-2; no firm D call. The CDR3 is 13 amino acids. Trimming stripped 5 bases from V and 10 bases from J, with 17 bases between. Germline values: CDR1 LNHDA, CDR2 SQIVND (reference sequence). The CDR3 is CASSPLREPDYTF. The CDR3 coding sequence is TGTGCCAGTAGTCCATTGCGGGAACCCGACTACACCTTC.

This clone was found once. The V gene is TRBV11-2, the J gene TRBJ2-5; 10 bases agree with TRBD2. V trimming: 1 base; J trimming: 4 bases; junction bases outside the gene matches: 6. The CDR3 sequence is 16 residues long. Germline loops: CDR1 SGHAT, CDR2 FQNNGV. Here the CDR3 reads CASSLGSAGGRETQYF. The DNA of the CDR3 is TGTGCCAGCAGCTTAGGGTCAGCGGGGGGGCGAGAGACCCAGTACTTC.

This chain connects TRBV3-1 (or the pseudogene TRBV3-2) to TRBJ1-2; 9 positions match TRBD1. Unmatched junction bases numbered 7, after V lost 1 base and J lost 7 bases. Per germline, CDR1 LGHDT and CDR2 YNNKEL (reference sequence). The CDR3 runs 15 residues. CDR3 loop: CASSQVLQGASGYTF. The CDR3 DNA reads as TGTGCCAGCAGCCAAGTGTTACAGGGGGCAAGTGGCTACACCTTC.

The genes are TRBV6-5 and TRBJ2-3; 8 bases line up with TRBD2. The germline V gene encodes CDR1 MNHEY and CDR2 SVGAGI. Unmatched junction bases numbered 11, after V lost 8 bases and J lost 4 bases. There are 15 residues in the CDR3. Here the CDR3 DNA reads TGTGCCAGCGGTCGGAAAGCGGGAGCCTCAGATACGCAGTATTTT. Its translation: CASGRKAGASDTQYF.

This clone was counted a single time. V usage is TRBV6-2 or TRBV6-3 and J usage is TRBJ1-5, with a possible D match to TRBD1 (5 bases). The CDR3 spans 13 residues. Germline-derived CDR1 and CDR2 are MNHEY and SVGEGT. Between the trimmed V and J ends, which lost 3 bases and 5 bases, there was a span of 8 bases. In DNA form, the CDR3 reads TGTGCCAGCAGTTATACCAGGGATCAGCCCCAGCATTTT. Translation gives CASSYTRDQPQHF.

As for this clone: Other DNA sequences in the sample encode the same CDR3. The chain employs TRBV19 and TRBJ2-3; D ambiguous. CDR1 is LNHDA and CDR2 is SQIVND in the germline V gene (reference sequence). The CDR3 extends over 16 amino acids. Trimming cost V 5 bases and J 0 bases, with 15 bases left between them. CDR3 sequence reads: CASSPDGAYSTDTQYF. The CDR3 DNA reads as TGTGCCAGTAGTCCCGATGGAGCTTATAGCACAGATACGCAGTATTTT.